One sample yielded the 30 T cell receptor beta chains listed below, sequenced in a study of blood T cells in healthy people across ages. PCR was performed a second time for 7 to 11 cycles using a sample-barcoded 5' primer and a J-beta primer mix. TCRdb re-derived calls from the 5' RACE reads in MiXCR, one entry per CDR3 protein. This sample has hundreds of thousands of distinct CDR3 sequences, with roughly 64% found just once. Material for sequencing was blood. All receptors come from a man aged 25-40 years in good health.

In this sample, this clonotype turned up a few times. This chain links TRBV9 with TRBJ2-3; D possibly corresponds to TRBD2 (5 bases). V was cut by 0 bases and J by 12 bases, with 11 bases left in between. Germline CDR1 SGDLS, CDR2 YYNGEE. This CDR3 is built from 12 residues. The CDR3 DNA reads as TGTGCCAGCAGCGTAGCTGGAGGTTCACAGTATTTT. Amino acids: CASSVAGGSQYF.

The chain carries TRBV10-3 and TRBJ2-4, with 10 bases that match TRBD1. Looked up from germline, CDR1 is ENHRY and CDR2 is SYGVKD. This CDR3 is 16 amino acids long. The trim removed 4 bases at V and 13 bases at J, leaving 16 bases unmatched. CDR3 loop: CAISVATGTGVNGQYF. DNA of the CDR3: TGTGCCATCAGTGTTGCCACCGGGACAGGGGTAAACGGGCAGTACTTC.

The V gene is TRBV7-3, the J gene TRBJ2-3, with D possibly matching TRBD2 (6 bases). V dropped 4 bases and J dropped 2 bases, with 13 bases sitting between them. There are 15 residues in the CDR3. The V gene's germline CDR1 is SGHTA and CDR2 FQGTGA. Here the CDR3 DNA reads TGTGCCAGCAGCTGGCGGGGCGGGACCACAGATACGCAGTATTTT. Amino acids: CASSWRGGTTDTQYF.

V is TRBV6-1 and J is TRBJ2-4, with D unclear. The DNA end is more similar to TRBJ2-7, so the J call may be wrong. The germline V gene encodes CDR1 MNHNS and CDR2 SASEGT. CDR3 length: 11 amino acids. The CDR3 protein is CASRVADEQYF. The CDR3 DNA reads TGTGCCAGCAGGGTTGCAGACGAGCAGTACTTC.

The chain links TRBV6-6 to TRBJ1-3; D gene ambiguous. V lost 8 bases, J lost 4 bases, and 6 bases lay in between. From germline, CDR1 is MNHNY and CDR2 SVGAGI (reference sequence). This CDR3 comprises 11 residues. The DNA of the CDR3 is TGTGCCAGCTGGTTGGGAAACACCATATATTTT. Its translation: CASWLGNTIYF.

The chain couples TRBV18 to TRBJ1-2; TRBD1 agrees at 7 bases. This CDR3 is 16 amino acids long. From germline, CDR1 is KGHSH and CDR2 LQKENI. V was clipped by 3 bases and J by 4 bases; unmatched bases: 11. For the CDR3, the DNA is TGTGCCAGCTCACCGGGACAGCGACCGACTTCCTATGGCTACACCTTC. The encoded protein is CASSPGQRPTSYGYTF.

The chain is built from TRBV20-1 and TRBJ2-1; D uncertain. Germline V lookup: CDR1 DFQATT, CDR2 SNEGSKA (reference sequence). The CDR3 runs 13 residues. Trimming shortened V by 0 bases and J by 5 bases, and 8 bases separated the two germline ends. Here the CDR3 reads CSARETQNNEQFF. In DNA, the CDR3 is TGCAGTGCTAGAGAAACTCAAAACAATGAGCAGTTCTTC.

This chain connects TRBV5-1 to TRBJ2-1, with D perhaps TRBD1 or TRBD2 (5 bases each). Germline V CDR1 and CDR2: SGHRS, YFSETQ. The CDR3 is 14 amino acids. Trimming pared 9 bases from V and 5 bases from J, leaving 18 bases between. CDR3 coding DNA: TGCGCCACCAGTCGGGACGGGCTAAACAATGAGCAGTTCTTC. It yields the protein CATSRDGLNNEQFF.

The V and J genes are TRBV6-2 or TRBV6-3 and TRBJ2-4; D is unclear. This CDR3 has 11 residues. V was pared by 5 bases and J by 7 bases, with 6 bases between. CDR1 is MNHEY and CDR2 is SVGEGT in the germline V gene. The CDR3 loop is CASSTRNIQYF. For the CDR3, the DNA is TGTGCCAGCAGTACCCGCAACATTCAGTACTTC.

This chain joins TRBV28 and TRBJ2-3; perhaps D is TRBD1 or TRBD2 (7 bases each). V lost 6 bases, J lost 5 bases, and 15 bases lay in between. CDR1 is MDHEN, CDR2 SYDVKM, per germline. This CDR3 spans 14 amino acids. CDR3 protein: CASSSDREGDTQYF. For the CDR3, the DNA is TGTGCCAGCAGCTCAGACAGGGAGGGAGATACGCAGTATTTT.

V is TRBV4-2 and J is TRBJ2-7; no clear D gene. In germline, CDR1 is LGHNA, CDR2 YNFKEQ. The CDR3 runs 13 residues. The germline V and J ends were trimmed by 3 bases and 6 bases, with 12 bases remaining between them. This CDR3 is CASSQPYDREQYF. CDR3 nucleotide sequence: TGTGCCAGCAGCCAGCCCTACGACCGCGAGCAGTACTTC.

V is TRBV5-1 and J is TRBJ1-2; D remains ambiguous. Germline CDR1 reads SGHRS; CDR2 reads YFSETQ. CDR3 length: 16 residues. Between the trimmed V and J ends, which lost 5 bases and 2 bases, there was a span of 19 bases. The CDR3 protein is CASREPEGEANYGYTF. The CDR3 bases are TGCGCCAGCAGAGAGCCCGAGGGCGAAGCGAACTATGGCTACACCTTC.

The rearrangement joins TRBV6-1 to TRBJ1-6; D not certain. The germline gives CDR1 MNHNS, CDR2 SASEGT. V gave up 1 base and J gave up 6 bases, with 10 bases separating them. CDR3 length: 15 residues. This CDR3 reads CASSEGVGINSPLHF. The DNA for the CDR3 is TGTGCCAGCAGTGAAGGGGTTGGAATTAATTCACCCCTCCACTTT.

The CDR3 here is CASSPRAVLRTSGDHRHYEQYF. The CDR3 coding sequence is TGTGCCAGCAGCCCACGCGCCGTACTGCGGACTAGCGGGGACCATCGACACTACGAGCAGTACTTC. The V call is TRBV7-8, the J call TRBJ2-7; 12 nucleotides agree with TRBD2. The junction had 26 bases not matched to a gene; V was cut back by 5 bases and J by 3 bases. The CDR3 length is 22 residues. CDR1 and CDR2 from the germline V gene are SGHVS and FQNEAQ. The full variable domain, its missing parts supplied by reference TRBV7-8 and TRBJ2-7, is GAGVSQSPRYKVAKRGQDVALRCDPISGHVSLFWYQQALGQGPEFLTYFQNEAQLDKSGLPSDRFFAERPEGSVSTLKIQRTQQEDSAVYLCASSPRAVLRTSGDHRHYEQYFGPGTRLTVT.

The chain uses TRBV7-6 and TRBJ2-7, with D unclear. Trimming took off 5 bases at V and 6 bases at J, with 23 bases between the two ends. The CDR3 spans 16 residues. Germline values: CDR1 SGHVS, CDR2 FNYEAQ. The CDR3 reads CASSPLRFTKHREQYF. CDR3 DNA sequence: TGTGCCAGCAGCCCCCTACGATTTACCAAACACCGCGAGCAGTACTTC.

V usage is TRBV6-1 and J usage is TRBJ2-1, with 11 bases fitting TRBD2. Germline V gene data show CDR1 as MNHNS and CDR2 as SASEGT. This CDR3 is 17 amino acids long. Unmatched junction bases numbered 14, after V lost 4 bases and J lost 9 bases. The CDR3 sequence: CASSVSWGLAVYSEQFF. The CDR3 DNA follows: TGTGCCAGCAGTGTATCGTGGGGACTAGCGGTTTATTCTGAGCAGTTCTTC.

The chain links TRBV2 to TRBJ2-4; D gene uncertain. The closer fit of TRBJ2-7 to the DNA end suggests the J call may be wrong. Germline V gene sequence: CDR1 SNHLY, CDR2 FYNNEI. This CDR3 has 12 residues. CDR3 residues: CASSQMAYEQYF. The CDR3 DNA is TGTGCCAGCAGTCAGATGGCCTACGAGCAGTACTTC.

This clonotype appeared a few times. The chain uses TRBV29-1 and TRBJ2-7; 9 positions match TRBD2. The germline V gene encodes CDR1 SQVTM and CDR2 ANQGSEA. This CDR3 is 13 amino acids long. V shed 4 bases, J shed 2 bases, and the junction held 3 bases outside the gene matches. Here the CDR3 reads CSVGREGTYEQYF. The CDR3, as DNA: TGCAGCGTTGGGCGGGAGGGGACCTACGAGCAGTACTTC.

CDR3 residues: CASSEIWITELAKNIQYF. CDR3 sequence (DNA): TGCGCCAGCAGTGAAATTTGGATAACGGAACTAGCCAAAAACATTCAGTACTTC. The chain employs TRBV10-2 and TRBJ2-4; D gene uncertain. The CDR3 covers 18 residues. From germline, CDR1 is WSHSY and CDR2 SAAADI. Trimming took 3 bases from V and 0 from J, leaving 18 bases between them.

The chain combines TRBV7-2 with TRBJ2-1; unclear D gene. The CDR3 consists of 13 residues. CDR1 and CDR2 from the germline V gene are SGHTA and FQGNSA. Between the trimmed V and J ends, which lost 5 bases and 8 bases, there was a span of 13 bases. Written as DNA, the CDR3 is TGTGCCAGCAGCCCCCCACGGGCTCATGAGCAGTTCTTC. The encoded protein is CASSPPRAHEQFF.

Concerning this clonotype: No conserved phenylalanine or tryptophan ends this CDR3, so it is likely a read error. V gene TRBV6-2 or TRBV6-3 combines with J gene TRBJ2-7, with TRBD1 matching over 8 bases. The length of the CDR3 is 13 residues. The germline gives CDR1 MNHEY, CDR2 SVGEGT. Losses at the gene ends were 7 bases for V and 7 bases for J; bases not matched to a gene: 9. The CDR3 bases are TGTGCCAGCATGTGGACAGGGAATACGGAGCAGTACTCC. Translation gives CASMWTGNTEQYS.

This chain joins TRBV6-2 or TRBV6-3 and TRBJ2-7; 12 bases align to TRBD2. This CDR3 contains 17 residues. The junction had 9 bases not matched to a gene; V was cut back by 6 bases and J by 0 bases. Germline CDR1 MNHEY, CDR2 SVGEGT. CDR3 amino acids: CASSQLRTSGASYEQYF. The CDR3 bases are TGTGCCAGCAGCCAACTGAGGACTAGCGGGGCCTCCTACGAGCAGTACTTC.

This clonotype was counted between two and nine times. J is TRBJ2-1 and V is TRBV6-2 or TRBV6-3; D not certain. Per germline, CDR1 MNHEY and CDR2 SVGEGT. The V end was cut by 0 bases, the J end by 1 base, with 7 bases between. The CDR3 totals 15 residues. The CDR3 loop is CASSYSRSSYNEQFF. The CDR3 DNA reads as TGTGCCAGCAGTTACTCCCGGAGTTCCTACAATGAGCAGTTCTTC.

This clonotype showed up just a few times. The chain recombines TRBV29-1 with TRBJ1-2; 7 nucleotides line up with TRBD1. The CDR3 spans 13 residues. Germline values: CDR1 SQVTM, CDR2 ANQGSEA. J lost 1 base, V lost 6 bases, and 5 bases had no gene match. CDR3 in amino acids: CSVRDRINYGYTF. The CDR3 DNA reads as TGCAGCGTGAGGGACAGAATTAACTATGGCTACACCTTC. The full variable domain, in which reference TRBV29-1 and TRBJ1-2 provide the parts outside the CDR3, is SAVISQKPSRDICQRGTSLTIQCQVDSQVTMMFWYRQQPGQSLTLIATANQGSEATYESGFVIDKFPISRPNLTFSTLTVSNMSPEDSSIYLCSVRDRINYGYTFGSGTRLTVV.

This clonotype was detected only once. Being one base from a much bigger clone, this may be a read error. V is TRBV20-1 and J is TRBJ2-6, with D unclear. Per the germline V gene, CDR1 is DFQATT and CDR2 is SNEGSKA (reference sequence). The ends were cut back, 1 base at V and 0 bases at J, with 1 base in the middle. The CDR3 has 13 residues. The CDR3 loop reads CSARASGANVLTF. DNA of the CDR3: TGCAGTGCTAGAGCCTCTGGGGCCAACGTCCTGACTTTC.

The chain recombines TRBV27 with TRBJ2-4; 10 bases line up with TRBD2. This CDR3 is 15 amino acids long. The V gene end was trimmed by 4 bases and the J gene end by 13 bases; junction bases not matched to a gene: 13. CDR1 is MNHEY, CDR2 SMNVEV, per germline (reference sequence). CDR3 sequence: CASSSGGLAGDGQYF. In DNA form, the CDR3 reads TGTGCCAGCAGTTCCGGTGGGCTAGCGGGAGATGGGCAGTACTTC.

V gene TRBV25-1 combines with J gene TRBJ2-2, with 13 bases that match TRBD2. The CDR3 runs to 18 residues. Germline V lookup: CDR1 MGHDK, CDR2 SYGVNS. V lost 0 bases to trimming and J lost 4 bases; unmatched junction nucleotides: 5. The CDR3 nucleotides are TGTGCCAGCAGTGAATACCATGGACTAGCGGGAGTCACCGGGGAGCTGTTTTTT. Its translation is CASSEYHGLAGVTGELFF.

The rearrangement links TRBV6-2 or TRBV6-3 to TRBJ2-6; no definite D call. Per germline, CDR1 MNHEY and CDR2 SVGEGT. The germline V and J ends were trimmed by 7 bases and 2 bases, with 6 bases remaining between them. The CDR3 loop spans 13 amino acids. CDR3 residues: CASTAPGANVLTF. CDR3 coding DNA: TGTGCCAGCACCGCCCCTGGGGCCAACGTCCTGACTTTC.

This clonotype occurred a few times. The chain couples TRBV18 to TRBJ2-5; 7 nucleotides align to TRBD2. The J call is doubtful: the DNA matches TRBJ2-7 better. This CDR3 has 14 residues. Per the germline V gene, CDR1 is KGHSH and CDR2 is LQKENI. CDR3 sequence reads: CASSPPGGRYEQYF. DNA for the CDR3: TGTGCCAGCTCACCTCCGGGAGGCCGCTACGAGCAGTACTTC.

V is TRBV15 and J is TRBJ2-3, with a tentative D call TRBD2 (5 bases). Trimming cost V 7 bases and J 4 bases, with 24 bases left between them. This CDR3 has 17 residues. CDR1 is LNHNV, CDR2 YYDKDF, per germline (reference sequence). CDR3 residues: CATTIRVAMFSPDTQYF. CDR3 sequence (DNA): TGTGCCACCACCATAAGGGTAGCGATGTTCAGCCCAGATACGCAGTATTTT.